This TCR beta chain derives from a study of blood T cell repertoires in COVID-19 (dated by TCRdb to the early 2020s). For the wider study: Samples from collaborators originated in the United States, Italy and Spain and spanned both the acute and convalescent phases of COVID-19. The samples were drawn from two sources: the first 160 participants of the ongoing ImmuneRACE study, and some 1,300 subjects contributed by 6 global collaborators. Nearly every sample came with metadata listing a de-identified subject ID, COVID-19 status, age in years and sex. Where HLA class I and class II types were available, the types were taken from metadata supplied by the sample provider, not from assay-based typing. The prospective study material was composed of cDNA or gDNA derived from T cells, B-cell-depleted T cells, or PBMCs. The repertoires were released in a freely available public database intended as a resource for research on the immune response to SARS-CoV-2. Subjects who had been exposed to COVID-19, were actively infected with it, or had recovered from it provided the deeply sampled blood TCRbeta repertoires that made up the dataset.

Beyond this particular receptor, the publication reports: The quantity of clinical and demographic metadata differed by source and by participant and was supplied without curation.

V and J are truncated by 5 bases and 3 bases respectively, leaving an intervening sequence of 5 bases. The germline V gene encodes CDR1 SGHAT and CDR2 FQNNGV. From the cysteine through the phenylalanine, the CDR3 covers 11 amino acids. CDR3 DNA is the only sequence kept; it has 33 bases, read in frame from the first base. Note on this clone: No cognate antigen has been identified for it. No much larger clone exists at a distance of one base, and base qualities are not known.

At one collaborating source in Seattle, patients were enrolled during active infection and were followed longitudinally through the course of disease. Collaborating institutions collected whole blood in K2EDTA tubes following their own protocols. For TCRbeta analysis, collaborators shipped samples as frozen whole blood, isolated PBMCs, or DNA extracted from either of those sample types. The immunoSEQ Assay, a bias-controlled multiplex PCR, was used to amplify TCRbeta CDR3 regions from genomic DNA. The study's processing was this. Within the assay, amplification of reference gene primers was used to estimate how many nucleated cells each sample contained. To quantify the absolute abundance of each unique TCRbeta CDR3 rearrangement, sequence reads were collapsed and filtered. Productive Simpson clonality was computed per sample as the square root of Simpson's diversity index over productive rearrangements. This is the immuneACCESS table as TCRdb keeps it, with only in-frame sequences that have V and J called. A part of the clones is gone; compared with another copy, unresolved V genes explain less than half, and the rest is unexplained. V and J calls plus clone size are reproduced from that table; the DNA served to infer D and trimming. Here the sample has more than 300,000 clones; about 89% occur a single time. The ten largest account for roughly 6% of the sample.

Sequencing was done on a sample of peripheral blood. The receptor comes from a woman aged 50 to 65 with COVID-19, enrolled during active disease. The sequence is built from TRBV11-2 and TRBJ2-7, with no reliable assignment of the D segment. Read as DNA, the sequence is TGTGCCAGCAGCCAACACTACGAGCAGTACTTC. Its protein is CASSQHYEQYF.